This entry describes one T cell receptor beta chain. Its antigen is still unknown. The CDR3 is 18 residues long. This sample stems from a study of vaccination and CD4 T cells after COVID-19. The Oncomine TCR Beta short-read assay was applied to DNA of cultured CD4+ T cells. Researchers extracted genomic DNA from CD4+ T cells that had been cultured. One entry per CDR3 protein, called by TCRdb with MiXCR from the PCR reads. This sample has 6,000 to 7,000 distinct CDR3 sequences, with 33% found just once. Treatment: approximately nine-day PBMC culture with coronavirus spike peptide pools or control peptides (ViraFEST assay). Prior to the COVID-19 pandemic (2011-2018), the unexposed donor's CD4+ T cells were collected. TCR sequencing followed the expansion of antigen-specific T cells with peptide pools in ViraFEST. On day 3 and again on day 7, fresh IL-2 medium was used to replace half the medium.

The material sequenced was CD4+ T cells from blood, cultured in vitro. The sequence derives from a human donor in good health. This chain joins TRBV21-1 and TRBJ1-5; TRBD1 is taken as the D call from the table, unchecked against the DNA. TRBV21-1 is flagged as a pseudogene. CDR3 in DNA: TGTGCCAGCAGCAGGGAATGTGACAGGGTTTATAGCAATCAGCCCCAGCATTTT. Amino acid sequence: CASSRECDRVYSNQPQHF.